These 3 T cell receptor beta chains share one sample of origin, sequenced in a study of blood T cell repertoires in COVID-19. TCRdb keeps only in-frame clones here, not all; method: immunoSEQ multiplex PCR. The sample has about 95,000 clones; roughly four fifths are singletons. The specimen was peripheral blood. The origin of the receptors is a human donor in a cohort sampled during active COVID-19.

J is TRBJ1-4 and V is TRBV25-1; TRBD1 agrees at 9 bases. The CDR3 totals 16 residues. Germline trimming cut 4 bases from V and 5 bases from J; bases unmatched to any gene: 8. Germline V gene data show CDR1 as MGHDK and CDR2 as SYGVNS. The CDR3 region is CASSGAGTGLNEKLFF. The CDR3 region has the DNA TGTGCCAGCAGTGGAGCTGGGACAGGGTTAAATGAAAAACTGTTTTTT.

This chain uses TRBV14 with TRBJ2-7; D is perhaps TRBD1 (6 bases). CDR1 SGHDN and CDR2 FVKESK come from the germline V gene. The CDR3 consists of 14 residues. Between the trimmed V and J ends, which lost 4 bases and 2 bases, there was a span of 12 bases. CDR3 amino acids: CASSPRGKPYEQYF. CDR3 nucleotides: TGTGCCAGCAGCCCGAGGGGGAAACCCTACGAGCAGTACTTC. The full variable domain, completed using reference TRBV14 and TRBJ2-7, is EAGVTQFPSHSVIEKGQTVTLRCDPISGHDNLYWYRRVMGKEIKFLLHFVKESKQDESGMPNNRFLAERTGGTYSTLKVQPAELEDSGVYFCASSPRGKPYEQYFGPGTRLTVT.

CDR3 nucleotide sequence: TGCGCCAGCAGTGAGTCTGGTGGACAGGCCGCCTACGAGCAGTACTTC. Its protein product is CASSESGGQAAYEQYF. The chain employs TRBV10-1 and TRBJ2-7, with 7 bases lining up with TRBD1. The CDR3 length is 16 residues. Germline trimming cut 0 bases from V and 2 bases from J; bases unmatched to any gene: 7. Germline V lookup: CDR1 WNHNN, CDR2 SYGVQD (reference sequence).